These 21 T cell receptor beta chains came from one sample sequenced in a study of shared clonotypes between healthy human individuals. Assay: immunoSEQ multiplex PCR; the TCRdb copy retains only in-frame clones and omits some. The table shows roughly 2.4 million clones, with almost 96% occurring only once. Sequencing was performed on naive CD4+ T cells sorted from blood. Sample subset: CD45RA+ positively selected. The origin of the receptors is a man younger than 35 in good health.

This rearrangement joins TRBV5-4 to TRBJ2-2, with D tentatively TRBD1 (6 bases). V lost 4 bases and J lost 8, with 18 bases in between. In germline, CDR1 is SGHNT, CDR2 YYREEE (reference sequence). The CDR3 length is 15 residues. CDR3 sequence reads: CASSLDRRVMGELFF. For the CDR3, the DNA is TGTGCCAGCAGCCTGGACAGAAGGGTGATGGGGGAGCTGTTTTTT.

The V and J genes are TRBV5-5 and TRBJ2-7; tentatively, D is TRBD2 (6 bases). This CDR3 has 16 amino acids. V was pared by 0 bases and J by 4 bases, with 17 bases between. The germline CDR1 and CDR2 sequences are SGHKS and YYEKEE (reference sequence). The CDR3 sequence: CASSLAMEGLRYEQYF. Written as DNA, the CDR3 is TGTGCCAGCAGCTTGGCCATGGAGGGGCTACGTTACGAGCAGTACTTC.

This clone was seen only once. The genes are TRBV10-2 and TRBJ2-1; no clear D gene. This CDR3 is built from 13 residues. Germline V gene data show CDR1 as WSHSY and CDR2 as SAAADI. The V end was cut by 4 bases, the J end by 5 bases, with 9 bases between. The CDR3 DNA reads TGCGCCAGCAGTGTTGGCCCTAACAATGAGCAGTTCTTC. Translation gives CASSVGPNNEQFF.

This sequence joins TRBV2 and TRBJ1-4; TRBD1 is a possible D gene (5 bases). Trimming took 5 bases from V and 5 from J, leaving 12 bases between them. CDR1 is SNHLY, CDR2 FYNNEI, per germline. The CDR3 length is 14 residues. The CDR3 sequence: CASSRDRLNEKLFF. The DNA for the CDR3 is TGTGCCAGCAGTAGAGACAGATTAAATGAAAAACTGTTTTTT.

This chain uses TRBV6-1 with TRBJ2-6; perhaps TRBD1 as D (6 bases). The CDR3 is 16 residues long. The germline V gene has CDR1 MNHNS and CDR2 SASEGT. The V and J ends lost 3 bases and 4 bases respectively, with 13 bases between them. CDR3 loop: CASSEGSGAGANVLTF. The DNA of the CDR3 is TGTGCCAGCAGTGAGGGATCAGGGGCGGGGGCCAACGTCCTGACTTTC.

The rearrangement uses TRBV27 and TRBJ1-5; maybe TRBD1 (5 bases). V lost 3 bases and J 7 bases, leaving 13 bases between the germline ends. The germline V gene encodes CDR1 MNHEY and CDR2 SMNVEV (reference sequence). The CDR3 covers 14 residues. The CDR3, as DNA: TGTGCCAGCAGTTTTACGTCAGGGACCCAGCCCCAGCATTTT. It codes for CASSFTSGTQPQHF.

Regarding this clone: Other DNA variants within this sample encode the same CDR3. The CDR3 DNA sequence: TGTGCCAGCAGCTTGGTCAGTAACTATGGCTACACCTTC. Residues: CASSLVSNYGYTF. This chain uses TRBV5-4 with TRBJ1-2, with D unclear. The CDR3 has 13 amino acids. The V end was cut by 0 bases, the J end by 1 base, with 4 bases between. Germline loops: CDR1 SGHNT, CDR2 YYREEE (reference sequence).

The rearrangement links TRBV19 to TRBJ2-7, with a tentative D call TRBD2 (6 bases). CDR3 length: 16 amino acids. Per germline, CDR1 LNHDA and CDR2 SQIVND (reference sequence). V was clipped by 4 bases and J by 5 bases, with 21 bases between them. The CDR3 DNA follows: TGTGCCAGTAGTACCGGGACGGCGGGGTTATCCAACGAGCAGTACTTC. This translates into CASSTGTAGLSNEQYF.

The chain joins TRBV6-1 to TRBJ1-4; 7 bases line up with TRBD1. J lost 3 bases, V lost 3 bases, and 7 bases had no gene match. Germline V CDR1 and CDR2: MNHNS, SASEGT. CDR3 length equals 16 residues. This chain's CDR3 is CASSDLRGQSNEKLFF. CDR3 DNA sequence: TGTGCCAGCAGTGACCTAAGGGGACAGTCTAATGAAAAACTGTTTTTT.

The genes are TRBV6-1 and TRBJ1-5, with D uncertain. This CDR3 contains 13 residues. Germline V gene lookup returns CDR1 MNHNS and CDR2 SASEGT. Trimming took 4 bases from V and 4 from J, leaving 8 bases between them. CDR3 residues: CASSALGNQPQHF. DNA of the CDR3: TGTGCCAGCAGTGCGCTGGGGAATCAGCCCCAGCATTTT.

This chain uses TRBV29-1 with TRBJ1-2, with D perhaps TRBD1 (5 bases). V was clipped by 6 bases and J by 8 bases, with 22 bases between them. The V gene's germline CDR1 is SQVTM and CDR2 ANQGSEA. The length of the CDR3 is 14 residues. CDR3 nucleotide sequence: TGCAGCGTCAAGGGCGACGTTCCTAACAGGGGCTACACCTTC. Translated: CSVKGDVPNRGYTF.

The rearrangement links TRBV12-1 to TRBJ2-7; the table's D call of TRBD2 was not tested on the DNA. TRBV12-1 is listed as a pseudogene. This CDR3 has 15 amino acids. CDR3 in DNA: TGTGCCATTCCTCCTTCGGGGTTGCCCTCCTACGAGCAGTACTTC. This encodes CAIPPSGLPSYEQYF.

CDR3 sequence reads: CAWSVGSDTEAFF. Here the CDR3 DNA reads TGTGCCTGGAGTGTAGGCTCCGACACTGAAGCTTTCTTT. The chain recombines TRBV30 with TRBJ1-1; D is unclear. There are 13 residues in the CDR3. From germline, CDR1 is GTSNPN and CDR2 SVGIG (reference sequence). Trimming left V 0 bases short and J 3 bases short, with 8 bases between.

This chain uses TRBV18 with TRBJ1-2, with TRBD1 matching over 8 bases. This CDR3 region has 13 residues. J gave up 6 bases and V 3 bases, and 3 bases lay outside the gene matches. Looked up from germline, CDR1 is KGHSH and CDR2 is LQKENI. The CDR3 loop is CASSPLDRDGYTF. The CDR3 nucleotides are TGTGCCAGCTCACCTTTGGACAGGGATGGCTACACCTTC. The full variable domain, with the rest looked up from reference TRBV18 and TRBJ1-2, is NAGVMQNPRHLVRRRGQEARLRCSPMKGHSHVYWYRQLPEEGLKFMVYLQKENIIDESGMPKERFSAEFPKEGPSILRIQQVVRGDSAAYFCASSPLDRDGYTFGSGTRLTVV.

Turning to this clone: This sample includes further DNA sequences coding for the same CDR3. V usage is TRBV7-8 and J usage is TRBJ1-6; 9 bases fit TRBD1. The CDR3 totals 15 residues. Per germline, CDR1 SGHVS and CDR2 FQNEAQ. The junction had 2 bases not matched to a gene; V was cut back by 5 bases and J by 3 bases. The CDR3, as DNA: TGTGCCAGCAGCCTGGGACAGGGCTATAATTCACCCCTCCACTTT. Amino acid sequence: CASSLGQGYNSPLHF. Full variable domain (remainder filled in from reference TRBV7-8 and TRBJ1-6): GAGVSQSPRYKVAKRGQDVALRCDPISGHVSLFWYQQALGQGPEFLTYFQNEAQLDKSGLPSDRFFAERPEGSVSTLKIQRTQQEDSAVYLCASSLGQGYNSPLHFGNGTRLTVT.

The chain has TRBV5-1 and TRBJ2-7; TRBD1 aligns across 9 bases. CDR1 is SGHRS, CDR2 YFSETQ, per germline. The ends lost 0 bases at V and 2 bases at J; junction bases unmatched: 15. The CDR3 runs to 19 residues. The CDR3 region is CASSLVPGAGTGIPYEQYF. DNA of the CDR3: TGCGCCAGCAGCTTGGTACCAGGTGCCGGGACAGGGATTCCCTACGAGCAGTACTTC.

DNA for the CDR3: TGTGCCAGCAGTTTGCGCAATGAGCAGTTCTTC. Encoded protein: CASSLRNEQFF. The chain uses TRBV27 and TRBJ2-1; D unresolved. Trimming took off 3 bases at V and 6 bases at J, with 3 bases between the two ends. Germline V gene data show CDR1 as MNHEY and CDR2 as SMNVEV (reference sequence). CDR3 size: 11 residues.

The CDR3 is CASRSPGGPGNTIYF. The CDR3 DNA follows: TGTGCCAGCAGATCCCCAGGGGGCCCTGGAAACACCATATATTTT. The V and J genes are TRBV6-5 and TRBJ1-3; 8 bases match TRBD1. The CDR3 length is 15 residues. Germline CDR1 and CDR2: MNHEY and SVGAGI. V trimming: 6 bases; J trimming: 2 bases; junction bases outside the gene matches: 6.

The chain recombines TRBV18 with TRBJ1-2; D remains unclear. This CDR3 region has 17 residues. Germline V CDR1 and CDR2: KGHSH, LQKENI. V lost 3 bases and J lost 3, with 20 bases in between. The CDR3 here is CASSPSGTSPSYYGYTF. For the CDR3, the DNA is TGTGCCAGCTCACCCTCCGGTACGAGCCCTTCATACTATGGCTACACCTTC. Combining the CDR3 with reference TRBV18 and TRBJ1-2 gives the whole variable domain NAGVMQNPRHLVRRRGQEARLRCSPMKGHSHVYWYRQLPEEGLKFMVYLQKENIIDESGMPKERFSAEFPKEGPSILRIQQVVRGDSAAYFCASSPSGTSPSYYGYTFGSGTRLTVV.

The genes are TRBV7-8 and TRBJ2-7; 7 bases map to TRBD2. Germline V gene lookup returns CDR1 SGHVS and CDR2 FQNEAQ. After removal of 4 bases from V and 3 bases from J, the junction contained 9 bases not matched to a gene. The CDR3 has 15 residues. The CDR3 DNA sequence: TGTGCCAGCAGCTCCCAAGGGGCGGGAGACTACGAGCAGTACTTC. Translated: CASSSQGAGDYEQYF. The entire variable domain, with the rest obtained from reference TRBV7-8 and TRBJ2-7, is as follows: GAGVSQSPRYKVAKRGQDVALRCDPISGHVSLFWYQQALGQGPEFLTYFQNEAQLDKSGLPSDRFFAERPEGSVSTLKIQRTQQEDSAVYLCASSSQGAGDYEQYFGPGTRLTVT.

V is TRBV28 and J is TRBJ1-1, with D possibly being TRBD1 (5 bases). The CDR3 runs 15 residues. Trimming took 6 bases from V and 4 from J, leaving 18 bases between them. CDR1 and CDR2 from the germline V gene are MDHEN and SYDVKM. CDR3 DNA sequence: TGTGCCAGCAGCCACCCACGCCGGGGCATCACTGAAGCTTTCTTT. It specifies CASSHPRRGITEAFF. Drawing the rest from reference TRBV28 and TRBJ1-1, the complete variable domain is DVKVTQSSRYLVKRTGEKVFLECVQDMDHENMFWYRQDPGLGLRLIYFSYDVKMKEKGDIPEGYSVSREKKERFSLILESASTNQTSMYLCASSHPRRGITEAFFGQGTRLTVV.